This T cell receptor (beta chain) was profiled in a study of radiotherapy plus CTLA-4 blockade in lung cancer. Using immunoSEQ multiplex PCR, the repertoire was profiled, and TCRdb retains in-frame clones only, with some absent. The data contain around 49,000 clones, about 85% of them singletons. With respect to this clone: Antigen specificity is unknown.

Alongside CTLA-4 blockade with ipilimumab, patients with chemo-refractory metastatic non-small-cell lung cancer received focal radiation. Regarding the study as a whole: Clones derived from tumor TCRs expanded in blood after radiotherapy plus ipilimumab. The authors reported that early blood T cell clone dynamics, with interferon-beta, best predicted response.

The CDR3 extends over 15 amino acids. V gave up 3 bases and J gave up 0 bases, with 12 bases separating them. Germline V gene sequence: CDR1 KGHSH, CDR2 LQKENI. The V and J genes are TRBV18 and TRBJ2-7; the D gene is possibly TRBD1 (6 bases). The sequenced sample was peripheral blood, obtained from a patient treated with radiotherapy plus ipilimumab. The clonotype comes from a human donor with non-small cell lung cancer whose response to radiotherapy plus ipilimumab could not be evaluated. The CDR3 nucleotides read TGTGCCAGCTCACCGACGACAGGTCTCTCCTACGAGCAGTACTTC. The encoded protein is CASSPTTGLSYEQYF.